Following are 29 T cell receptor beta chains from one sample sequenced in a study of CD8+CD57+ T cells in acquired aplastic anemia. By flow cytometry, patients selected for sequencing had shown an expansion of CD8+CD57+ cells. Template material for TCR beta VDJ and CDR3 profiling consisted of genomic DNA. TCRdb ran MiXCR on the reads and lists one entry per CDR3 protein. Counted here are some 150,000 distinct CDR3 sequences, over 70% occurring once; the ten biggest clones make up approximately 48%. The sequencing sample was made of sorted CD4+, CD8+, or CD8+CD57+ T cells (not recorded which) from PBMCs. These receptors all stem from a human donor with aplastic anemia.

The rearrangement uses TRBV11-2 and TRBJ2-7, with D unresolved. Looked up from germline, CDR1 is SGHAT and CDR2 is FQNNGV. This CDR3 contains 13 residues. V lost 5 bases and J 5 bases, leaving 13 bases between the germline ends. In DNA, the CDR3 is TGTGCCAGCAGCGTAGGTCTCCCCCACGAGCAGTACTTC. Translated, it gives CASSVGLPHEQYF. The full variable domain, in which reference TRBV11-2 and TRBJ2-7 provide the parts outside the CDR3, is EAGVAQSPRYKIIEKRQSVAFWCNPISGHATLYWYQQILGQGPKLLIQFQNNGVVDDSQLPKDRFSAERLKGVDSTLKIQPAKLEDSAVYLCASSVGLPHEQYFGPGTRLTVT.

The rearrangement uses TRBV6-1 and TRBJ1-2, with unresolved D. This CDR3 comprises 11 residues. Germline V CDR1 and CDR2: MNHNS, SASEGT. The germline V and J ends were trimmed by 5 bases and 7 bases, with 8 bases remaining between them. The CDR3 region has the DNA TGTGCCAGCAGTTATTTGGGTGGCTACACCTTC. This gives the protein CASSYLGGYTF.

This chain links TRBV20-1 with TRBJ1-1, with 7 bases that match TRBD1. The V segment lost 3 bases and the J segment 1 base; nucleotides outside the gene matches: 8. Germline V lookup: CDR1 DFQATT, CDR2 SNEGSKA (reference sequence). This CDR3 region has 15 residues. The CDR3 spells CSARGDRDSNTEAFF. In DNA, the CDR3 is TGCAGTGCTAGGGGTGACAGGGATTCGAACACTGAAGCTTTCTTT.

V and J are TRBV25-1 and TRBJ2-7; 12 nucleotides line up with TRBD1. The V gene end was trimmed by 2 bases and the J gene end by 7 bases; junction bases not matched to a gene: 9. The CDR3 runs 16 residues. The V gene's germline CDR1 is MGHDK and CDR2 SYGVNS. Written as DNA, the CDR3 is TGTGCCAGCAGTGAAGGAGGGGGACAGGGGGCGCGGGAGCAGTACTTC. Translated: CASSEGGGQGAREQYF.

This clonotype was picked up one time. The chain has TRBV9 and TRBJ2-7; the match to TRBD2 covers 11 bases. Germline V gene data show CDR1 as SGDLS and CDR2 as YYNGEE. V shed 3 bases, J shed 7 bases, and the junction held 9 bases outside the gene matches. There are 15 residues in the CDR3. CDR3 coding DNA: TGTGCCAGCAGCGCCACTAGCGGGGGCTTGGGTGAGCAGTACTTC. It specifies CASSATSGGLGEQYF.

V gene TRBV2 combines with J gene TRBJ2-5; 9 bases map to TRBD2. There are 17 residues in the CDR3. CDR1 and CDR2 from the germline V gene are SNHLY and FYNNEI. Losses at the gene ends were 7 bases for V and 5 bases for J; bases not matched to a gene: 17. The CDR3 loop is CASIDPVLAGGQETQYF. The CDR3 DNA follows: TGTGCCAGCATTGACCCCGTTTTGGCGGGAGGGCAGGAGACCCAGTACTTC.

The rearrangement links TRBV4-1 to TRBJ2-7; 7 positions agree with TRBD2. The length of the CDR3 is 15 residues. The V gene's germline CDR1 is MGHRA and CDR2 YSYEKL. Trimming at V came to 0 bases and at J to 3 bases, leaving 5 bases not matched to a gene. The CDR3 region has the DNA TGCGCCAGCAGCCAAGATCAGGCGGGAGTCTACGAGCAGTACTTC. This encodes CASSQDQAGVYEQYF.

This clonotype was detected only a few times. The chain combines TRBV20-1 with TRBJ1-2; TRBD1 is a possible D gene (5 bases). From germline, CDR1 is DFQATT and CDR2 SNEGSKA (reference sequence). The V end lost 3 bases, the J end lost 5 bases, and 7 bases lay between the germline ends. The CDR3 spans 11 residues. CDR3 coding DNA: TGCAGTGCTAGGGGACGATATGGCTACACCTTC. It translates to CSARGRYGYTF.

The V call is TRBV20-1, the J call TRBJ1-6; no definite D call. Germline-derived CDR1 and CDR2 are DFQATT and SNEGSKA (reference sequence). The length of the CDR3 is 14 residues. V lost 1 base, J lost 5 bases, and 9 bases lay in between. The CDR3 here is CSARGGSDNSPLHF. DNA of the CDR3: TGCAGTGCTAGAGGAGGATCCGATAATTCACCCCTCCACTTT.

This clonotype has just one count. The V and J genes are TRBV10-2 and TRBJ2-2; 9 bases match TRBD2. There are 16 residues in the CDR3. J was trimmed by 1 base and V by 6 bases; bases with no gene match: 6. CDR1 and CDR2 from the germline V gene are WSHSY and SAAADI. The CDR3 coding sequence is TGCGCCAGCAGGACGGCGGGGGGGCAGAACACCGGGGAGCTGTTTTTT. It is translated as CASRTAGGQNTGELFF.

The chain couples TRBV2 to TRBJ1-5, with 7 bases aligning to TRBD1. V lost 6 bases to trimming and J lost 6 bases; unmatched junction nucleotides: 11. CDR1 is SNHLY, CDR2 FYNNEI, per germline. The CDR3 is 15 amino acids. The CDR3 reads CASRDRTGTSQPQHF. The DNA for the CDR3 is TGTGCCAGCAGGGACCGGACAGGCACTAGTCAGCCCCAGCATTTT.

This clonotype was found once. The chain's CDR3 is CASSHGHLNTEAFF. CDR3 nucleotides: TGTGCCAGCAGCCATGGACACTTGAACACTGAAGCTTTCTTT. The chain has TRBV7-2 and TRBJ1-1; weak D call: TRBD1 (5 bases). Germline-derived CDR1 and CDR2 are SGHTA and FQGNSA. The CDR3 has 14 amino acids. Trimming took 5 bases from V and 0 from J, leaving 10 bases between them.

CDR3 bases: TGTGCCAGCAGTGCCCAAGGGGGAGGTGAAGCTTTCTTT. It encodes CASSAQGGGEAFF. The chain couples TRBV6-4 to TRBJ1-1, with a tentative D call TRBD1 (6 bases). Germline V gene data show CDR1 as MRHNA and CDR2 as SNTAGT. The V gene lost 4 bases and the J gene lost 7 bases, with 13 bases spanning the gap. This CDR3 region has 13 residues.

The chain is built from TRBV20-1 and TRBJ2-1, with D unresolved. V gave up 1 base and J gave up 4 bases, with 8 bases separating them. The CDR3 has 13 amino acids. Germline V lookup: CDR1 DFQATT, CDR2 SNEGSKA (reference sequence). The CDR3 DNA follows: TGCAGTGCTAGAGTTACCCTGTACAATGAGCAGTTCTTC. The encoded protein is CSARVTLYNEQFF.

In this sample, this clonotype turned up a few times. The chain has TRBV6-4 and TRBJ2-3; 10 nucleotides align to TRBD2. The trim removed 3 bases at V and 2 bases at J, leaving 2 bases unmatched. The germline gives CDR1 MRHNA, CDR2 SNTAGT. The CDR3 spans 15 residues. CDR3 sequence: CASSEAGGDTDTQYF. CDR3 nucleotides: TGTGCCAGCAGTGAAGCGGGGGGGGACACAGATACGCAGTATTTT.

The chain has TRBV29-1 and TRBJ1-3; no clear D gene. CDR3 length: 14 residues. Germline CDR1 reads SQVTM; CDR2 reads ANQGSEA. The CDR3 region is CTLRKGSSGNTIYF. CDR3 sequence (DNA): TGCACCCTGAGGAAGGGAAGCTCTGGAAACACCATATATTTT. Based on the CDR3 plus reference TRBV29-1 and TRBJ1-3, the full variable domain is SAVISQKPSRDICQRGTSLTIQCQVDSQVTMMFWYRQQPGQSLTLIATANQGSEATYESGFVIDKFPISRPNLTFSTLTVSNMSPEDSSIYLCTLRKGSSGNTIYFGEGSWLTVV.

Points on this clonotype: Germline is not matched at one junction end, which may reflect a read error. The rearrangement uses TRBV20-1 and TRBJ2-7; unclear D gene. The CDR3 length is 13 residues. Germline values: CDR1 DFQATT, CDR2 SNEGSKA (reference sequence). CDR3 sequence reads: CSARLPRTYEQYF. CDR3 nucleotide sequence: TGCAGTGCTAGACTCCCTAGAACCTACGAGCAGTACTTT.

V is TRBV4-3 and J is TRBJ1-1; no firm D call. The V and J ends lost 1 base and 0 bases respectively, with 6 bases between them. This CDR3 region has 14 residues. CDR1 LGHNA and CDR2 YSLEER come from the germline V gene. CDR3 DNA: TGCGCCAGCAGCCAAGGACATCTGAACACTGAAGCTTTCTTT. Residues: CASSQGHLNTEAFF.

The rearrangement joins TRBV19 to TRBJ1-5; D gene ambiguous. The V and J ends lost 3 bases and 1 base respectively, with 10 bases between them. There are 15 residues in the CDR3. Per germline, CDR1 LNHDA and CDR2 SQIVND (reference sequence). The CDR3 region is CASSMPGISNQPQHF. CDR3 nucleotide sequence: TGTGCCAGTAGTATGCCGGGGATCAGCAATCAGCCCCAGCATTTT.

This rearrangement joins TRBV7-9 to TRBJ1-5; D possibly corresponds to TRBD1 (5 bases). The CDR3 has 14 residues. Germline CDR1 is SEHNR and CDR2 is FQNEAQ (reference sequence). The germline V and J ends were trimmed by 5 bases and 15 bases, with 23 bases remaining between them. CDR3 coding DNA: TGTGCCAGCAGCCCTAAATCGAATGCAGGGTTGACGCATTTT. It specifies CASSPKSNAGLTHF.

V usage is TRBV10-3 and J usage is TRBJ1-4, with D unclear. Germline V gene data show CDR1 as ENHRY and CDR2 as SYGVKD. V lost 7 bases and J 7 bases, leaving 7 bases between the germline ends. The CDR3 has 11 residues. DNA of the CDR3: TGTGCCATCAAAAAGGCTGAAAAACTGTTTTTT. It yields the protein CAIKKAEKLFF.

This clonotype was counted ten times or more. CDR3 sequence reads: CSARDPEADQNTIYF. The CDR3 region has the DNA TGCAGTGCTAGAGATCCCGAGGCAGACCAGAACACCATATATTTT. This chain uses TRBV20-1 with TRBJ1-3; D unclear. This CDR3 is 15 amino acids long. CDR1 and CDR2 from the germline V gene are DFQATT and SNEGSKA (reference sequence). Trimming took off 0 bases at V and 7 bases at J, with 16 bases between the two ends.

A single count supports this clonotype. The gene calls are TRBV9 and TRBJ2-3, with 10 bases lining up with TRBD2. Germline V gene sequence: CDR1 SGDLS, CDR2 YYNGEE. The CDR3 sequence is 18 residues long. V lost 0 bases to trimming and J lost 1 base; unmatched junction nucleotides: 8. The CDR3 here is CASSVGGGGLARTDTQYF. CDR3 nucleotides: TGTGCCAGCAGCGTAGGAGGGGGGGGACTAGCGCGCACAGATACGCAGTATTTT.

This chain joins TRBV3-1 and TRBJ1-1, with D hard to call. V lost 4 bases and J lost 2, with 8 bases in between. This CDR3 contains 13 residues. In germline, CDR1 is LGHDT, CDR2 YNNKEL (reference sequence). Written as DNA, the CDR3 is TGTGCCAGCAGCCCCCCGAGCAACACTGAAGCTTTCTTT. Protein product: CASSPPSNTEAFF.

The J gene is TRBJ1-2, the V gene TRBV20-1; maybe TRBD1 (5 bases). CDR1 is DFQATT and CDR2 is SNEGSKA in the germline V gene (reference sequence). Trimming took 1 base from V and 7 from J, leaving 10 bases between them. The CDR3 has 12 amino acids. The chain's CDR3 is CSARVSGRGYTF. Here the CDR3 DNA reads TGCAGTGCTAGAGTCTCAGGGCGTGGCTACACCTTC.

CDR3 sequence (DNA): TGTGCCACAAAACAGGGAACTGAAGCTTTCTTT. Translated, it gives CATKQGTEAFF. The gene calls are TRBV10-3 and TRBJ1-1, with TRBD1 as a possible D gene (6 bases). The CDR3 sequence is 11 residues long. V was cut by 10 bases and J by 5 bases, with 11 bases left in between. The germline CDR1 and CDR2 sequences are ENHRY and SYGVKD.

The V and J genes are TRBV20-1 and TRBJ1-5; 7 nucleotides align to TRBD1. The CDR3 sequence is 14 residues long. Germline V CDR1 and CDR2: DFQATT, SNEGSKA (reference sequence). The J segment lost 9 bases and the V segment lost 0 bases, leaving 8 bases of the junction unmatched. The CDR3 nucleotides are TGCAGTGCTAGAGATGGGACAGCCGGTGGGCCCCAGCATTTT. Residues: CSARDGTAGGPQHF.

On this clonotype itself: One end of the junction varies from germline; a read error may be responsible. J is TRBJ2-2 and V is TRBV7-9; D is perhaps TRBD2 (6 bases). CDR1 and CDR2 from the germline V gene are SEHNR and FQNEAQ (reference sequence). The CDR3 consists of 12 residues. The CDR3 coding sequence is TGTGCCAGTTACTATGGGGCCGGGGGGCTGTTTTTT. Residues: CASYYGAGGLFF.

This chain uses TRBV25-1 with TRBJ2-1; perhaps TRBD1 as D (5 bases). Trimming left V 1 base short and J 3 bases short, with 10 bases between. This CDR3 is built from 15 residues. CDR1 is MGHDK, CDR2 SYGVNS, per germline. The CDR3 sequence: CASSESGQVYNEQFF. The DNA for the CDR3 is TGTGCCAGCAGTGAATCAGGGCAGGTCTACAATGAGCAGTTCTTC.